This T cell receptor beta chain was captured by sequencing in a study of T cell responses to AZD1222 COVID-19 vaccine. Profiled with immunoSEQ multiplex PCR; TCRdb holds only in-frame clones, not every one. The sample has approximately 140,000 clones, more than 85% seen once. Trimming shortened V by 3 bases and J by 4 bases, and 9 bases separated the two germline ends. The CDR3 contains 13 residues. CDR1 and CDR2 from the germline V gene are SGHTA and FQGTGA. This material consisted of peripheral blood, taken 28 days after the second AZD1222 dose. The chain joins TRBV7-3 to TRBJ1-1; D is unresolved. The receptor's source is an adult who received the AZD1222 COVID-19 vaccine. CDR3 region: CASSFRSSTEAFF. DNA of the CDR3: TGTGCCAGCAGCTTCAGGTCATCCACTGAAGCTTTCTTT.